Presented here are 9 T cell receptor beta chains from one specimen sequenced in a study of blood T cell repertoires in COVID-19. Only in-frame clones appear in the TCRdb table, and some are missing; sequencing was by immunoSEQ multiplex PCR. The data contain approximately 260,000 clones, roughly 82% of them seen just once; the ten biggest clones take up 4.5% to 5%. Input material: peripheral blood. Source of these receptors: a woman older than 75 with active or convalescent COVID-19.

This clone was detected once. CDR3: CASSPSGELRSTQYF. The CDR3 DNA sequence: TGTGCCAGCTCACCAAGCGGGGAGTTGAGGTCTACGCAGTATTTT. V is TRBV18 and J is TRBJ2-3; 7 bases match TRBD2. The CDR3 is 15 amino acids. In germline, CDR1 is KGHSH, CDR2 LQKENI. V shed 2 bases and J 8 bases; nucleotides not matched to a gene: 10.

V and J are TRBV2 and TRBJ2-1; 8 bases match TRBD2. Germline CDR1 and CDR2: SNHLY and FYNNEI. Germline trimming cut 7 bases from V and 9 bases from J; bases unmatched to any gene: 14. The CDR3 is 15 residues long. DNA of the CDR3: TGTGCCAGCACCGCGTCAGCCGGGGGGGCCTTTGAGCAGTTCTTC. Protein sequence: CASTASAGGAFEQFF.

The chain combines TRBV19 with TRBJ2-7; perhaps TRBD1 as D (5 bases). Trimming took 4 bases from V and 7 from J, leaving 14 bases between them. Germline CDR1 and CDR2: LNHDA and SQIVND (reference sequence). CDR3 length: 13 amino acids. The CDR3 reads CASSTQGFREQYF. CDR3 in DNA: TGTGCCAGTAGTACGCAGGGCTTTCGGGAGCAGTACTTC.

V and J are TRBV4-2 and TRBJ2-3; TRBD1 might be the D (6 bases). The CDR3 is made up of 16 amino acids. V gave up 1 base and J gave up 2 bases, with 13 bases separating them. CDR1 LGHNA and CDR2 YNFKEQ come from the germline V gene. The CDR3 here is CASSQGDTTHTDTQYF. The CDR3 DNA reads TGTGCCAGCAGCCAAGGGGACACCACACACACAGATACGCAGTATTTT.

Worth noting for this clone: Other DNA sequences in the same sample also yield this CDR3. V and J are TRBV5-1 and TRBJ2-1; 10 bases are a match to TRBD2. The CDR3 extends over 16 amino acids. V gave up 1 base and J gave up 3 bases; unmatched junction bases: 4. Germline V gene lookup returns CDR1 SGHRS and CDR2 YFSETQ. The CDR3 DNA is TGCGCCAGCAGCTTGACCGGACTAGCGGACTACAATGAGCAGTTCTTC. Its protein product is CASSLTGLADYNEQFF.

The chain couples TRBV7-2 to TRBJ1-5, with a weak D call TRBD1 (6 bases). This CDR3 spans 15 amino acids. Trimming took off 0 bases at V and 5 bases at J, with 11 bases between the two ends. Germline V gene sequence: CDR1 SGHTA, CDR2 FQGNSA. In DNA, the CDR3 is TGTGCCAGCAGCTTAGCCTCGGGACAATATCAGCCCCAGCATTTT. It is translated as CASSLASGQYQPQHF.

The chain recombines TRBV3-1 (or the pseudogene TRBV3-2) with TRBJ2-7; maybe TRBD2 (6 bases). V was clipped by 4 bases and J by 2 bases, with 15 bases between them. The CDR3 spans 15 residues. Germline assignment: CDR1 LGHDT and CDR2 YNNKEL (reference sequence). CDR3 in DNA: TGTGCCAGCAGCCCTACTTCAGGCGGGACCTACGAGCAGTACTTC. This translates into CASSPTSGGTYEQYF.

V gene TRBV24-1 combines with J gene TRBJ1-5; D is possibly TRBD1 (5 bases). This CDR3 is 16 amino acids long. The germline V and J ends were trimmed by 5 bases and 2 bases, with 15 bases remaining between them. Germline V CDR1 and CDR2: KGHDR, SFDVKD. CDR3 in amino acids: CATSASGRDGNQPQHF. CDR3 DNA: TGTGCCACCAGTGCATCGGGCAGGGATGGCAATCAGCCCCAGCATTTT.

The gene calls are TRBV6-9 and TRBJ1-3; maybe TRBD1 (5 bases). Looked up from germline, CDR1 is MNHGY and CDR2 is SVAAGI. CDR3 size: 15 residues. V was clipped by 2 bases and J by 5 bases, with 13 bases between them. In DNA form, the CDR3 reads TGTGCCAGCAGTTATCTGGGACTCCTCCGAAACACCATATATTTT. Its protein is CASSYLGLLRNTIYF.